This TCR beta chain was identified during a study of T cell responses to AZD1222 COVID-19 vaccine. Data came from immunoSEQ multiplex PCR; TCRdb stores just in-frame clones and leaves some out. The table shows 110,000 or so clones, with about 87% occurring only once. The CDR3 covers 14 residues. CDR1 is LGHNA and CDR2 is YSLEER in the germline V gene. The V end lost 1 base, the J end lost 2 bases, and 5 bases lay between the germline ends. The study's findings and limits: Donors in the cohort were predominantly white British and more often female, and clonal diversity was possibly underestimated. All repertoire sampling was performed exclusively after the peak T cell response. At study baseline, merely six AZD1222 recipients were seropositive.

To note about this clone: Antigen specificity is unknown.

Whether given at about 4 or about 12 weeks, second doses were pooled. V and J are TRBV4-3 and TRBJ2-2; D remains unclear. This material consisted of peripheral blood, taken 28 days after the second AZD1222 dose. This clonotype was obtained from an adult who received the AZD1222 COVID-19 vaccine. The CDR3 spells CASSQGINTGELFF. In nucleotides, the CDR3 is TGCGCCAGCAGCCAAGGGATAAACACCGGGGAGCTGTTTTTT.